One and the same sample provided the 23 T cell receptor beta chains below, sequenced in a study of CDR3 diversity in severe acne. MiXCR, run by TCRdb on the PCR reads, gives a single entry per CDR3 protein. Counted here are roughly 93,000 distinct CDR3 sequences, approximately 49% occurring once; the ten biggest clones make up 11%. The sample taken for sequencing was blood. The receptors were sampled from a male donor with severe acne vulgaris.

The chain employs TRBV25-1 and TRBJ2-1; TRBD2 aligns across 10 bases. This CDR3 is 17 amino acids long. CDR1 and CDR2 from the germline V gene are MGHDK and SYGVNS. V was clipped by 5 bases and J by 10 bases; unmatched bases: 17. The CDR3 region is CASSYQAPALAGVEQFF. DNA of the CDR3: TGTGCCAGCAGTTACCAGGCACCGGCGCTAGCGGGGGTGGAGCAGTTCTTC.

This sequence joins TRBV25-1 and TRBJ1-2; the D gene is possibly TRBD1 (6 bases). V was pared by 5 bases and J by 0 bases, with 13 bases between. CDR3 length: 15 amino acids. The germline gives CDR1 MGHDK, CDR2 SYGVNS. The CDR3 sequence is CASSLEAGANYGYTF. The CDR3 coding sequence is TGTGCCAGCAGTTTAGAGGCAGGGGCTAACTATGGCTACACCTTC.

This clonotype was seen repeatedly, ten times or more. This rearrangement joins TRBV20-1 to TRBJ2-2; 12 bases match TRBD2. The germline CDR1 and CDR2 sequences are DFQATT and SNEGSKA (reference sequence). J lost 9 bases, V lost 3 bases, and 11 bases had no gene match. This CDR3 contains 16 residues. CDR3 nucleotide sequence: TGCAGTGCTAGTAGTCCGGGACTAGCGGGCTACCGGGAGCTGTTTTTT. It translates to CSASSPGLAGYRELFF.

This clonotype was seen many times. CDR3 region: CAISHGDGIHEQYF. CDR3 DNA: TGTGCCATCTCCCATGGGGATGGCATCCACGAGCAGTACTTC. The chain combines TRBV10-3 with TRBJ2-7; D remains unclear. With 8 bases removed from V and 5 bases from J, the gap between germline ends came to 19 bases. Germline loops: CDR1 ENHRY, CDR2 SYGVKD. CDR3 length equals 14 residues.

This clonotype was counted ten times or more. The chain uses TRBV5-1 and TRBJ2-1; a weak D match, TRBD1 (5 bases). CDR3 size: 12 residues. Trimming shortened V by 4 bases and J by 9 bases, and 11 bases separated the two germline ends. Per germline, CDR1 SGHRS and CDR2 YFSETQ. The CDR3 bases are TGCGCCAGCAGCCCTCAGGGTAGTGAGCAGTTCTTC. Protein sequence: CASSPQGSEQFF. Supplemented by reference TRBV5-1 and TRBJ2-1, the full variable domain reads KAGVTQTPRYLIKTRGQQVTLSCSPISGHRSVSWYQQTPGQGLQFLFEYFSETQRNKGNFPGRFSGRQFSNSRSEMNVSTLELGDSALYLCASSPQGSEQFFGPGTRLTVL.

For this clonotype: Possible read error: a much larger clone is one base away. Given the absence of the conserved phenylalanine or tryptophan at the CDR3 end, a read error is likely. The rearrangement links TRBV29-1 to TRBJ1-1; D gene unclear. Trimming cost V 4 bases and J 6 bases, with 6 bases left between them. CDR1 SQVTM and CDR2 ANQGSEA come from the germline V gene. The CDR3 is made up of 10 amino acids. As DNA, the CDR3 is TGCAGCGTTGGGGATCCTGAAGCTTTCTTG. Translation: CSVGDPEAFL.

This clonotype was found many times. The genes are TRBV4-3 and TRBJ2-7, with TRBD1 matching over 9 bases. The CDR3 has 15 amino acids. J gave up 2 bases and V 0 bases, and 2 bases lay outside the gene matches. CDR1 is LGHNA, CDR2 YSLEER, per germline. The CDR3, as DNA: TGCGCCAGCAGCCAAGAAAGACAGGGGGCCTACGAGCAGTACTTC. Its translation is CASSQERQGAYEQYF.

On this clonotype: The junction differs from germline at one of its ends, possibly a read error. V gene TRBV7-9 combines with J gene TRBJ2-4; 8 nucleotides match TRBD2. Germline V gene sequence: CDR1 SEHNR, CDR2 FQNEAQ (reference sequence). There are 15 residues in the CDR3. The DNA for the CDR3 is TGTGCCAGCAGCGTAGCCGGGACTAGAAAAAACATTCAGTACTTC. Translated, it gives CASSVAGTRKNIQYF.

This chain joins TRBV7-9 and TRBJ1-4; D gene unclear. Trimming stripped 2 bases from V and 0 bases from J, with 22 bases between. Germline V CDR1 and CDR2: SEHNR, FQNEAQ (reference sequence). The CDR3 runs 20 residues. CDR3 protein: CASSLSSPRTRIATNEKLFF. The CDR3, as DNA: TGTGCCAGCAGCTTATCATCCCCCCGGACCAGAATTGCAACTAATGAAAAACTGTTTTTT. The variable domain in full, completed from reference TRBV7-9 and TRBJ1-4, reads DTGVSQNPRHKITKRGQNVTFRCDPISEHNRLYWYRQTLGQGPEFLTYFQNEAQLEKSRLLSDRFSAERPKGSFSTLEIQRTEQGDSAMYLCASSLSSPRTRIATNEKLFFGSGTQLSVL.

This clonotype was counted many times. DNA of the CDR3: TGTGCCAGCAGCTTAGACAGGGGGGAAGAAGAGACCCAGTACTTC. Translated, it gives CASSLDRGEEETQYF. This sequence joins TRBV7-4 and TRBJ2-5; 8 bases line up with TRBD1. The CDR3 runs 15 residues. V lost 1 base and J lost 3; bases outside the gene matches: 4. CDR1 and CDR2 (germline): SGHVT, SQSDAQ.

In its sample, this clonotype was seen many times. The rearrangement links TRBV19 to TRBJ2-1; D is undetermined. CDR3 length equals 15 residues. Trimming shortened V by 3 bases and J by 0 bases, and 9 bases separated the two germline ends. Germline loops: CDR1 LNHDA, CDR2 SQIVND (reference sequence). DNA of the CDR3: TGTGCCAGTAGTATGTTGTTAAGCTCCTACAATGAGCAGTTCTTC. Translation gives CASSMLLSSYNEQFF.

The sample holds one count of this clonotype. A read error may account for a junction end that differs from germline. The chain combines TRBV7-2 with TRBJ1-2; D is ambiguous. The CDR3 loop spans 16 amino acids. Germline values: CDR1 SGHTA, CDR2 FQGNSA. The chain's CDR3 is CATSPIVATTFPGYTF. In DNA, the CDR3 is TGTGCCACCAGCCCCATTGTAGCGACAACCTTCCCTGGCTACACCTTC.

V and J are TRBV5-4 and TRBJ1-2; 9 bases fit TRBD1. V shed 8 bases and J 3 bases; nucleotides not matched to a gene: 8. The germline CDR1 and CDR2 sequences are SGHNT and YYREEE (reference sequence). The CDR3 totals 14 residues. CDR3 DNA sequence: TGTGCCAGTACCTGGGGACAGGGACACTATGGCTACACCTTC. Its translation: CASTWGQGHYGYTF.

This clonotype has at least ten counts. This chain connects TRBV10-1 to TRBJ2-7; 13 bases match TRBD2. This CDR3 is built from 16 residues. J gave up 3 bases and V 6 bases, and 8 bases lay outside the gene matches. CDR1 and CDR2 from the germline V gene are WNHNN and SYGVQD (reference sequence). The CDR3 here is CASRGGGLAGNYEQYF. CDR3 bases: TGCGCCAGCAGAGGGGGGGGACTAGCGGGGAACTACGAGCAGTACTTC.

This clonotype is categorized as medium-sized. The chain employs TRBV6-4 and TRBJ2-3; TRBD2 matches at 12 bases. The junction had 0 bases not matched to a gene; V was cut back by 2 bases and J by 3 bases. Germline V gene sequence: CDR1 MRHNA, CDR2 SNTAGT. The CDR3 has 15 residues. CDR3 amino acids: CASSDGTSGTDTQYF. The CDR3 DNA sequence: TGTGCCAGCAGTGACGGGACTAGCGGGACAGATACGCAGTATTTT.

This clonotype was seen a few times. The V call is TRBV5-1, the J call TRBJ2-7; D may match TRBD1 or TRBD2 (5 bases each). Germline assignment: CDR1 SGHRS and CDR2 YFSETQ. V was pared by 3 bases and J by 2 bases, with 9 bases between. The length of the CDR3 is 13 residues. The CDR3 loop is CASSSRDPYEQYF. In nucleotides, the CDR3 is TGCGCCAGCAGCTCGAGGGACCCCTACGAGCAGTACTTC.

As to this clonotype: One end of the junction does not line up with germline, which may come from a read error. The genes are TRBV14 and TRBJ1-2, with D possibly being TRBD1 (5 bases). Germline-derived CDR1 and CDR2 are SGHDN and FVKESK. This CDR3 is built from 13 residues. The DNA of the CDR3 is TGCGCCAGCAGCCAATGGCAGGGTGACGGCTACACCTTC. Translation gives CASSQWQGDGYTF.

This clonotype was found many times. The gene calls are TRBV13 and TRBJ1-1, with D uncertain. This CDR3 has 16 residues. Germline CDR1 PRHDT, CDR2 FYEKMQ (reference sequence). V gave up 4 bases and J gave up 0 bases, with 15 bases separating them. The DNA for the CDR3 is TGTGCCAGCAGCTCTTGGGGAGGGCTCATGAACACTGAAGCTTTCTTT. Protein: CASSSWGGLMNTEAFF.

The chain links TRBV27 to TRBJ2-7; TRBD1 is a possible D gene (5 bases). The V gene's germline CDR1 is MNHEY and CDR2 SMNVEV (reference sequence). V was pared by 4 bases and J by 6 bases, with 19 bases between. The CDR3 covers 15 residues. The CDR3 here is CASSSSFLGQGEQYF. In DNA form, the CDR3 reads TGTGCCAGCAGTTCGTCGTTTTTGGGGCAGGGCGAGCAGTACTTC.

This chain joins TRBV25-1 and TRBJ1-1; D unresolved. Trimming took 3 bases from V and 0 from J, leaving 11 bases between them. The CDR3 length is 15 residues. Germline CDR1 reads MGHDK; CDR2 reads SYGVNS. The CDR3 is CASSDGEGMNTEAFF. DNA for the CDR3: TGTGCCAGCAGTGATGGGGAAGGAATGAACACTGAAGCTTTCTTT. The whole variable domain, filled in from reference TRBV25-1 and TRBJ1-1, reads EADIYQTPRYLVIGTGKKITLECSQTMGHDKMYWYQQDPGMELHLIHYSYGVNSTEKGDLSSESTVSRIRTEHFPLTLESARPSHTSQYLCASSDGEGMNTEAFFGQGTRLTVV.

This clonotype was recorded at least ten times. V is TRBV4-1 and J is TRBJ2-1; 9 nucleotides match TRBD1. CDR3 length: 19 residues. V shed 1 base, J shed 2 bases, and the junction held 12 bases outside the gene matches. Germline assignment: CDR1 MGHRA and CDR2 YSYEKL. The CDR3 here is CASSQGIRDREGPYNEQFF. DNA for the CDR3: TGCGCCAGCAGCCAAGGAATTCGGGACAGGGAGGGCCCCTACAATGAGCAGTTCTTC.

A few counts support this clonotype. The rearrangement uses TRBV10-3 and TRBJ2-7; 12 nucleotides line up with TRBD2. Germline CDR1 reads ENHRY; CDR2 reads SYGVKD. V was clipped by 11 bases and J by 4 bases; unmatched bases: 6. CDR3 length: 13 residues. The DNA of the CDR3 is TGTGCCTCTAGCGGGAGGGCCCCGTACGAGCAGTACTTC. Its protein is CASSGRAPYEQYF.

The gene calls are TRBV25-1 and TRBJ1-5; TRBD1 might be the D (5 bases). This CDR3 has 14 residues. V shed 6 bases and J shed 7 bases, with 16 bases lying between them. Germline CDR1 reads MGHDK; CDR2 reads SYGVNS. The CDR3 region has the DNA TGTGCCAGCAGCCCCCCGGGACTTGGGCAGCCCCAGCATTTT. Protein product: CASSPPGLGQPQHF.